The 22 T cell receptor beta chains listed next were all sequenced from one sample in a study of blood T cell repertoires in COVID-19. Libraries were prepared by immunoSEQ multiplex PCR; TCRdb keeps only in-frame clonotypes and omits some of them. The profile shows some 53,000 clones, about 90% of them singletons. The sample was peripheral blood. The receptors here all came from a human donor in a cohort sampled during active COVID-19.

The CDR3 bases are TGTGCCAGTAGCCCCGTATCTAGGAATCAGCCCCAGCATTTT. Translating gives CASSPVSRNQPQHF. This chain joins TRBV19 and TRBJ1-5, with D uncertain. The CDR3 runs 14 residues. The germline V and J ends were trimmed by 6 bases and 4 bases, with 13 bases remaining between them. Per germline, CDR1 LNHDA and CDR2 SQIVND (reference sequence). Based on the CDR3 plus reference TRBV19 and TRBJ1-5, the full variable domain is DGGITQSPKYLFRKEGQNVTLSCEQNLNHDAMYWYRQDPGQGLRLIYYSQIVNDFQKGDIAEGYSVSREKKESFPLTVTSAQKNPTAFYLCASSPVSRNQPQHFGDGTRLSIL.

This clone was counted only a few times. This chain joins TRBV5-1 and TRBJ2-7; maybe TRBD2 (5 bases). V gave up 2 bases and J gave up 5 bases, with 8 bases separating them. The CDR3 sequence is 12 residues long. Germline V lookup: CDR1 SGHRS, CDR2 YFSETQ. In DNA, the CDR3 is TGCGCCAGCAGCTTCGAAGCGGACGAGCAGTACTTC. Translation gives CASSFEADEQYF.

This chain joins TRBV7-9 and TRBJ1-6, with TRBD1 matching over 7 bases. The V gene's germline CDR1 is SEHNR and CDR2 FQNEAQ (reference sequence). V shed 6 bases, J shed 6 bases, and the junction held 8 bases outside the gene matches. There are 15 residues in the CDR3. This CDR3 is CASRKTRGRNSPLHF. As DNA, the CDR3 is TGTGCCAGCAGAAAAACAAGGGGGCGTAATTCACCCCTCCACTTT.

The V gene is TRBV19, the J gene TRBJ2-1; the match to TRBD2 covers 8 bases. In germline, CDR1 is LNHDA, CDR2 SQIVND (reference sequence). J lost 0 bases, V lost 5 bases, and 9 bases had no gene match. This CDR3 comprises 17 residues. CDR3 protein: CASSLLIAGSSYNEQFF. The CDR3 coding sequence is TGTGCCAGTAGTCTCCTTATAGCGGGGAGCTCCTACAATGAGCAGTTCTTC. The full variable domain, rest sourced from reference TRBV19 and TRBJ2-1, is DGGITQSPKYLFRKEGQNVTLSCEQNLNHDAMYWYRQDPGQGLRLIYYSQIVNDFQKGDIAEGYSVSREKKESFPLTVTSAQKNPTAFYLCASSLLIAGSSYNEQFFGPGTRLTVL.

The chain uses TRBV29-1 and TRBJ2-7, with TRBD1 matching over 7 bases. CDR3 length: 16 amino acids. Germline assignment: CDR1 SQVTM and CDR2 ANQGSEA. The V segment lost 1 base and the J segment 7 bases; nucleotides outside the gene matches: 16. The CDR3 reads CSVEGIIGTAHGEQYF. DNA of the CDR3: TGCAGCGTTGAAGGTATCATCGGGACAGCCCATGGGGAGCAGTACTTC.

V and J are TRBV4-2 and TRBJ1-2; D is unresolved. CDR3 size: 13 residues. V lost 0 bases and J lost 6, with 8 bases in between. Germline CDR1 reads LGHNA; CDR2 reads YNFKEQ. Here the CDR3 reads CASSQDAGNGYTF. CDR3 sequence (DNA): TGTGCCAGCAGCCAAGATGCGGGGAATGGCTACACCTTC.

This clone is a singleton in its sample. This chain uses TRBV6-5 with TRBJ1-4; D gene unclear. Germline V gene sequence: CDR1 MNHEY, CDR2 SVGAGI. The CDR3 consists of 13 residues. Trimming pared 0 bases from V and 7 bases from J, leaving 6 bases between. The CDR3 nucleotides are TGTGCCAGCAGTTACTCGTGGAGTGAAAAACTGTTTTTT. It specifies CASSYSWSEKLFF.

The genes are TRBV10-3 and TRBJ2-1; TRBD2 aligns across 10 bases. Per the germline V gene, CDR1 is ENHRY and CDR2 is SYGVKD. The CDR3 spans 13 residues. J was trimmed by 6 bases and V by 8 bases; bases with no gene match: 4. The CDR3 is CAIGASGSNEQFF. CDR3 bases: TGTGCCATCGGGGCTAGCGGGAGCAATGAGCAGTTCTTC.

The V gene is TRBV15, the J gene TRBJ1-5; D is unresolved. V lost 0 bases and J 3 bases, leaving 9 bases between the germline ends. The CDR3 consists of 15 residues. The germline V gene has CDR1 LNHNV and CDR2 YYDKDF (reference sequence). The CDR3 bases are TGTGCCACCAGCAGAGATCCCCGTCTCAATCAGCCCCAGCATTTT. It translates to CATSRDPRLNQPQHF. Full variable domain (remainder filled in from reference TRBV15 and TRBJ1-5): DAMVIQNPRYQVTQFGKPVTLSCSQTLNHNVMYWYQQKSSQAPKLLFHYYDKDFNNEADTPDNFQSRRPNTSFCFLDIRSPGLGDTAMYLCATSRDPRLNQPQHFGDGTRLSIL.

The gene calls are TRBV7-9 and TRBJ1-5; TRBD1 aligns across 9 bases. Germline V lookup: CDR1 SEHNR, CDR2 FQNEAQ (reference sequence). CDR3 length equals 15 residues. J was trimmed by 3 bases and V by 5 bases; bases with no gene match: 5. Here the CDR3 DNA reads TGTGCCAGCAGCAGGGGGACAGGGTACAATCAGCCCCAGCATTTT. It yields the protein CASSRGTGYNQPQHF.

The count of this clone is one. This sequence joins TRBV6-5 and TRBJ2-4; 14 positions agree with TRBD2. Germline lookup yields CDR1 MNHEY and CDR2 SVGAGI. The CDR3 is made up of 14 amino acids. Germline trimming cut 6 bases from V and 8 bases from J; bases unmatched to any gene: 3. Here the CDR3 DNA reads TGTGCCAGCAGCAGACTAGCGGGAGGGGACATTCAGTACTTC. Its translation is CASSRLAGGDIQYF.

The chain couples TRBV4-1 to TRBJ2-1; 13 bases match TRBD2. Germline lookup yields CDR1 MGHRA and CDR2 YSYEKL. V was pared by 1 base and J by 0 bases, with 9 bases of the junction left unmatched. This CDR3 has 20 amino acids. CDR3 sequence: CASSQGRRGLAGSSYNEQFF. The CDR3 bases are TGCGCCAGCAGCCAAGGAAGGCGGGGACTAGCGGGAAGCTCCTACAATGAGCAGTTCTTC.

The rearrangement links TRBV5-1 to TRBJ1-3; D is undetermined. Germline CDR1 and CDR2: SGHRS and YFSETQ. Trimming cost V 5 bases and J 4 bases, with 10 bases left between them. The CDR3 consists of 13 residues. The CDR3 is CASSRTGGNTIYF. The CDR3 region has the DNA TGCGCCAGCAGTCGCACGGGAGGAAACACCATATATTTT.

The V gene is TRBV2, the J gene TRBJ2-2; tentatively, D is TRBD2 (7 bases). The CDR3 is 17 residues long. V was pared by 2 bases and J by 4 bases, with 17 bases between. CDR1 SNHLY and CDR2 FYNNEI come from the germline V gene. CDR3 coding DNA: TGTGCCAGCAGTGAACCGCGGGGGCTTGGGGTCACCGGGGAGCTGTTTTTT. Translating gives CASSEPRGLGVTGELFF. Combining the CDR3 with reference TRBV2 and TRBJ2-2 gives the whole variable domain EPEVTQTPSHQVTQMGQEVILRCVPISNHLYFYWYRQILGQKVEFLVSFYNNEISEKSEIFDDQFSVERPDGSNFTLKIRSTKLEDSAMYFCASSEPRGLGVTGELFFGEGSRLTVL.

CDR3 bases: TGTGCCAGCAGTTTACACCTCGGAGGAGGGAGCTCCTACAATGAGCAGTTCTTC. Protein sequence: CASSLHLGGGSSYNEQFF. The chain joins TRBV27 to TRBJ2-1, with D maybe TRBD2 (6 bases). The CDR3 length is 18 residues. Germline V gene sequence: CDR1 MNHEY, CDR2 SMNVEV (reference sequence). V dropped 2 bases and J dropped 0 bases, with 17 bases sitting between them.

The V call is TRBV6-6, the J call TRBJ2-2; D perhaps matches TRBD2 (6 bases). The CDR3 is made up of 14 amino acids. Germline V CDR1 and CDR2: MNHNY, SVGAGI (reference sequence). V was pared by 9 bases and J by 4 bases, with 15 bases between. This CDR3 reads CASRGGMPTGELFF. DNA of the CDR3: TGTGCCAGTAGGGGCGGGATGCCCACCGGGGAGCTGTTTTTT.

The chain employs TRBV2 and TRBJ1-2, with D perhaps matching TRBD1 (6 bases). Trimming pared 11 bases from V and 3 bases from J, leaving 16 bases between. CDR1 is SNHLY, CDR2 FYNNEI, per germline. This CDR3 region has 13 residues. CDR3 DNA: TGTGCCGGAAAGACAGGCAGGGACTATGGCTACACCTTC. Amino acids: CAGKTGRDYGYTF.

The chain couples TRBV6-5 to TRBJ2-4, with D tentatively TRBD2 (5 bases). Trimming removed 6 bases from V and 3 bases from J, with 12 bases in between. CDR1 and CDR2 from the germline V gene are MNHEY and SVGAGI. The CDR3 spans 14 residues. The CDR3 sequence is CASSGVWGKNIQYF. The CDR3 coding sequence is TGTGCCAGCAGCGGGGTATGGGGCAAAAACATTCAGTACTTC.

This chain joins TRBV4-1 and TRBJ2-1, with D maybe TRBD2 (5 bases). CDR3 length: 16 amino acids. The germline V gene has CDR1 MGHRA and CDR2 YSYEKL. Trimming stripped 0 bases from V and 5 bases from J, with 14 bases between. Written as DNA, the CDR3 is TGCGCCAGCAGCCAAGAACCCCCAGCGGTCGACAATGAGCAGTTCTTC. As protein: CASSQEPPAVDNEQFF.

The chain joins TRBV5-1 to TRBJ2-3; 7 bases fit TRBD2. Germline trimming cut 2 bases from V and 2 bases from J; bases unmatched to any gene: 14. The CDR3 loop spans 18 amino acids. CDR1 and CDR2 from the germline V gene are SGHRS and YFSETQ. Written as DNA, the CDR3 is TGCGCCAGCAGCTTCACCCCCATGTTAGCGGGCCTCACAGATACGCAGTATTTT. As protein: CASSFTPMLAGLTDTQYF.

This clone was seen just once. The chain joins TRBV5-1 to TRBJ2-2, with TRBD2 as a possible D gene (5 bases). CDR3 length: 15 residues. Germline assignment: CDR1 SGHRS and CDR2 YFSETQ. V was shortened by 1 base and J by 7 bases, with 14 bases between the two germline ends. The DNA for the CDR3 is TGCGCCAGCAGCTTGTTGTCCGGGAACGACGGGGAGCTGTTTTTT. Its translation is CASSLLSGNDGELFF.

This chain links TRBV30 with TRBJ1-4; no clear D. V shed 2 bases and J shed 1 base, with 8 bases lying between them. This CDR3 has 14 residues. CDR1 GTSNPN and CDR2 SVGIG come from the germline V gene (reference sequence). CDR3 residues: CAWSSGLTNEKLFF. The CDR3 DNA reads TGTGCCTGGAGTTCCGGACTAACTAATGAAAAACTGTTTTTT.